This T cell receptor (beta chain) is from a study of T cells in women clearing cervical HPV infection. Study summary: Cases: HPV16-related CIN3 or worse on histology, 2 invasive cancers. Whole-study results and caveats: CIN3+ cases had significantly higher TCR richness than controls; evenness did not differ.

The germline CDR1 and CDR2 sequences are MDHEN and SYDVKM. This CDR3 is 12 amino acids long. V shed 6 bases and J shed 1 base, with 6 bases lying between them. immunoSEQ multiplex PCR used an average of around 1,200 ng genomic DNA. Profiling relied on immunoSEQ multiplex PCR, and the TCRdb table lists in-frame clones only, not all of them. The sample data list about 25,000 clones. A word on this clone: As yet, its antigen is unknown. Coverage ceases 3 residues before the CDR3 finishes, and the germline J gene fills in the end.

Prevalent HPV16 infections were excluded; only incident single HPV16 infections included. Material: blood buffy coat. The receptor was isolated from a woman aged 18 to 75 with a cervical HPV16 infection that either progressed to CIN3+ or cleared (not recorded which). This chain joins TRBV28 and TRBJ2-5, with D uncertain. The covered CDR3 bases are TGTGCCAGCAGCCGGTCCCAAGAGACC. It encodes CASSRSQET. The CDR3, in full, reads CASSRSQETQYF.